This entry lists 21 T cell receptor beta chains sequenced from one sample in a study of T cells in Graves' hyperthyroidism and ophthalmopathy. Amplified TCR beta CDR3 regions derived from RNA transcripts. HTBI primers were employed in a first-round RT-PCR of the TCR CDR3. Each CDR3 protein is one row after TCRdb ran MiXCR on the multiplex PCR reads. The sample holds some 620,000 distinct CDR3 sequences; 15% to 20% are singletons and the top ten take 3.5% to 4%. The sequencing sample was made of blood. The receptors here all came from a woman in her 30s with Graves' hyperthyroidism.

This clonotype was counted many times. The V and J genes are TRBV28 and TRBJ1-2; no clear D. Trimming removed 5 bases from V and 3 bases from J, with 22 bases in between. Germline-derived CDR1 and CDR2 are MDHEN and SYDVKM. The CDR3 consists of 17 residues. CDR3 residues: CASSPFLHTARDYGYTF. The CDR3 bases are TGTGCCAGCAGTCCTTTTCTGCATACGGCGCGGGACTATGGCTACACCTTC.

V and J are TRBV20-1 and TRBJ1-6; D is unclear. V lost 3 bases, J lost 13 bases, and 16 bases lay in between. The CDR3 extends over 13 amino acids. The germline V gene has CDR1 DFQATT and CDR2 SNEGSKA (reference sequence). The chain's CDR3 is CSASVRNWAPLHF. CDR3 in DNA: TGCAGTGCTAGCGTCAGGAATTGGGCGCCCCTCCACTTT.

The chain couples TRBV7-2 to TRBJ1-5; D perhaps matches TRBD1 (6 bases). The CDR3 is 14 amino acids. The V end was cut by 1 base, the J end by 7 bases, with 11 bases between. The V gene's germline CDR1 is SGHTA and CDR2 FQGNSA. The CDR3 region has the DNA TGTGCCAGCAGCTTAGTCGAGGACAGCCAGCCCCAGCATTTT. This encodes CASSLVEDSQPQHF.

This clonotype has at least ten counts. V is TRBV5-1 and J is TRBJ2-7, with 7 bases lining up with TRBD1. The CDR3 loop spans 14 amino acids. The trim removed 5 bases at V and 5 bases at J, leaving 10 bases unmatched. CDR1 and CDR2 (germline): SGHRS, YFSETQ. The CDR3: CASSPPDRAHEQYF. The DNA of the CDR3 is TGCGCCAGCAGTCCGCCCGACAGGGCCCACGAGCAGTACTTC.

The chain's CDR3 is CTISSSGGQETQYF. The CDR3, as DNA: TGTACCATCAGTTCTTCAGGGGGCCAAGAGACCCAGTACTTC. The chain couples TRBV12-3 or TRBV12-4 to TRBJ2-5, with 7 bases lining up with TRBD1. CDR3 length equals 14 residues.

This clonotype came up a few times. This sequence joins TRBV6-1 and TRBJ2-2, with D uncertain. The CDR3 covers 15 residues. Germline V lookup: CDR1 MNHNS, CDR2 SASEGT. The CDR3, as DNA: TGTGCAACGCAACCTTTATCGGGTGGCACCGGGGAGCTGTTTTTT. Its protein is CATQPLSGGTGELFF.

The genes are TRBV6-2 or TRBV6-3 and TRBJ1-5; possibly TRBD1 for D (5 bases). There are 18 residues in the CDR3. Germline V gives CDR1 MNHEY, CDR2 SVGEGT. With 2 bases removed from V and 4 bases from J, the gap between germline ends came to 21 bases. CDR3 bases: TGTGCCAGCAGTTACCCCCCGGGGAGAGGGGATTGGAATCAGCCCCAGCATTTT. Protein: CASSYPPGRGDWNQPQHF.

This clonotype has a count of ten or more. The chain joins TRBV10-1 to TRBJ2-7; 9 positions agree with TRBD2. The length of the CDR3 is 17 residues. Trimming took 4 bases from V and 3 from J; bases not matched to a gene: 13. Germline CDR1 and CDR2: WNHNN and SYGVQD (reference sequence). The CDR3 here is CASSVSGFGLALYEQYF. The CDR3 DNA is TGCGCCAGCAGTGTGTCAGGGTTTGGACTAGCGCTCTACGAGCAGTACTTC.

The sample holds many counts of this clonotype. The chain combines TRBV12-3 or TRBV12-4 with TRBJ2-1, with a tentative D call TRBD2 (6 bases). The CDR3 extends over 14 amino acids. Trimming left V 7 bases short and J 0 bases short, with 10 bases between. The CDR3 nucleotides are TGTGCCAGCAACGGGAGACCCTCCTACAATGAGCAGTTCTTC. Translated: CASNGRPSYNEQFF.

The CDR3 nucleotides are TGTGCCAGCAGCCCCCGGGAGAATAATCAGCCCCAGCATTTT. This translates into CASSPRENNQPQHF. V is TRBV7-9 and J is TRBJ1-5; D not resolved. The CDR3 is 14 amino acids. The germline V gene has CDR1 SEHNR and CDR2 FQNEAQ (reference sequence). V lost 5 bases and J 4 bases, leaving 12 bases between the germline ends.

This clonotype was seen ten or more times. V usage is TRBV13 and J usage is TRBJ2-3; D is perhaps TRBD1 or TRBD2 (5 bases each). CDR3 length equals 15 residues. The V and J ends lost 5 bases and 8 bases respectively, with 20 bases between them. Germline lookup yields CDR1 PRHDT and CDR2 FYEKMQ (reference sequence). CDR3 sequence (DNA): TGTGCCAGCAGCGCCGACGGTAGCCGGGGCGCTACGCAGTATTTT. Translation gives CASSADGSRGATQYF. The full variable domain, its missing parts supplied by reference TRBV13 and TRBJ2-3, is AAGVIQSPRHLIKEKRETATLKCYPIPRHDTVYWYQQGPGQDPQFLISFYEKMQSDKGSIPDRFSAQQFSDYHSELNMSSLELGDSALYFCASSADGSRGATQYFGPGTRLTVL.

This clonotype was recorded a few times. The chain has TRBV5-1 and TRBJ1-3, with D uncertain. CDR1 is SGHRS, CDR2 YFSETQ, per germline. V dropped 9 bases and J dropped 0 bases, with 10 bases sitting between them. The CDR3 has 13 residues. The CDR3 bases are TGCGCCACAGCCATCGACTCTGGAAACACCATATATTTT. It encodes CATAIDSGNTIYF.

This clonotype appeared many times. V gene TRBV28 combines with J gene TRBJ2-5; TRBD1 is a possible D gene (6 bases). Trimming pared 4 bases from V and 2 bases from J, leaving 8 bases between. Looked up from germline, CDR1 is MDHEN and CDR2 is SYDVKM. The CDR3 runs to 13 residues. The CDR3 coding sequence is TGTGCCAGCAGTTACAGGGAGCAAGAGACCCAGTACTTC. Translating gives CASSYREQETQYF.

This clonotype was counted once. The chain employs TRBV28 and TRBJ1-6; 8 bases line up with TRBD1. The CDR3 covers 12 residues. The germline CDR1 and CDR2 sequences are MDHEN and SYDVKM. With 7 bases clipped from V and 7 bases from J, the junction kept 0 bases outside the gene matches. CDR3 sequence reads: CASNRGNSPLHF. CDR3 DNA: TGTGCCAGCAACAGGGGGAATTCACCCCTCCACTTT.

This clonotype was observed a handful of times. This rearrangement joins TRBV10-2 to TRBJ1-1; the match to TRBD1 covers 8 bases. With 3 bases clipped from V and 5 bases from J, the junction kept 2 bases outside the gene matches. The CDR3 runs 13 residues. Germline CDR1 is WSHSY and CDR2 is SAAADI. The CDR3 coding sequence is TGCGCCAGCAGTGACAGGGGGCAAACTGAAGCTTTCTTT. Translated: CASSDRGQTEAFF.

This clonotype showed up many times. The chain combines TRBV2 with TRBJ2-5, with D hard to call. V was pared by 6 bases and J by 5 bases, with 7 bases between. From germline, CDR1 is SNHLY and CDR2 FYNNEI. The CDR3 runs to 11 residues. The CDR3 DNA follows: TGTGCCAGCAGCAACGTTGAGACCCAGTACTTC. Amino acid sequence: CASSNVETQYF. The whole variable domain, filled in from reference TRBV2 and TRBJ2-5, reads EPEVTQTPSHQVTQMGQEVILRCVPISNHLYFYWYRQILGQKVEFLVSFYNNEISEKSEIFDDQFSVERPDGSNFTLKIRSTKLEDSAMYFCASSNVETQYFGPGTRLLVL.

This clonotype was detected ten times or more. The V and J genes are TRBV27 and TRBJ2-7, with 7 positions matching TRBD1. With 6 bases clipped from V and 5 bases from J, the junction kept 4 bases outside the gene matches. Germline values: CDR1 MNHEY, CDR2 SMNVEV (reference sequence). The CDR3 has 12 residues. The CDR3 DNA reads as TGTGCCAGCAGAACCACAGGGGACGAGCAGTACTTC. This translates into CASRTTGDEQYF.

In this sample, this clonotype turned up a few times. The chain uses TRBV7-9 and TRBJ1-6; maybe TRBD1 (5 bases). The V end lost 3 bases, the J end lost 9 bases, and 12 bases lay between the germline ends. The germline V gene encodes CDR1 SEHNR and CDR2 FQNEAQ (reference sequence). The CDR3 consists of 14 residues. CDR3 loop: CASSFIQGGSPLHF. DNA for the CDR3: TGTGCCAGCAGCTTCATCCAGGGTGGTTCACCCCTCCACTTT.

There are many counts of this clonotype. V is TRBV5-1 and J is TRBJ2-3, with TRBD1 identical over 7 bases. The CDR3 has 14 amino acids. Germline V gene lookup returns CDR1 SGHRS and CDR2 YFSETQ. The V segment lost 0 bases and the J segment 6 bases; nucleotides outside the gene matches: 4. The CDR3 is CASSLEGGADTQYF. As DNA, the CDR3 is TGCGCCAGCAGCTTGGAAGGGGGCGCCGATACGCAGTATTTT.

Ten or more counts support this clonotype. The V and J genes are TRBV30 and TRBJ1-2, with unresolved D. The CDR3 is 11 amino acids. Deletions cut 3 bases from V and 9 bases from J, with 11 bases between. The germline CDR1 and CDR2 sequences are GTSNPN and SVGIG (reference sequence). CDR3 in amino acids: CAWSIGSSYTF. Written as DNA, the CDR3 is TGTGCCTGGAGCATAGGGTCCAGCTACACCTTC.

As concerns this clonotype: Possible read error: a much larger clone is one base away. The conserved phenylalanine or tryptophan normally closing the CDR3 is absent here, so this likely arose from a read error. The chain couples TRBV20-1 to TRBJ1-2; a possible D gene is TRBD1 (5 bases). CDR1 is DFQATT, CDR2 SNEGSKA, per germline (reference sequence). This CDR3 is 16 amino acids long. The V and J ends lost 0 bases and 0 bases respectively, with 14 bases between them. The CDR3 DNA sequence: TGCAGTGCTAGAGATAGGTCGGGACTGGCTAACTATGGCTACACCATC. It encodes CSARDRSGLANYGYTI.